This T cell receptor (beta chain) was documented in a study of long-term antiretroviral therapy in people with HIV. Each donor provided at least one pre-ART PBMC sample and at least two post-ART PBMC samples. In the case of this clone: The antigen is unknown.

General study findings and limits: Post-ART diversity increased but stayed below transplant donor controls.

Survey-level resolution applied to immunoSEQ assay v3.0. For each individual sample, sequencing targeted about 40,000-55,000 T-cell genomes. The repertoire was sequenced with immunoSEQ multiplex PCR; TCRdb's copy has only in-frame clones and lacks some. Among 34,000 or so clones listed, approximately 84% were seen once. This specimen was unsorted PBMCs, taken roughly 2.9 years before starting antiretroviral therapy. The TCR sequence derives from a woman in her twenties or thirties with HIV.

CDR3 DNA sequence: TGTGCCAGTAACCAGTTCACTGAAGCTTTCTTT. This encodes CASNQFTEAFF. The chain employs TRBV19 and TRBJ1-1, with D unresolved. Per the germline V gene, CDR1 is LNHDA and CDR2 is SQIVND (reference sequence). This CDR3 is built from 11 residues. V lost 7 bases and J lost 4, with 7 bases in between.